The subject of this entry is one TCR beta chain. Its antigen remains unidentified. The CDR3 extends over 15 amino acids. Trimming removed 6 bases at V and 7 bases at J, with 19 bases between. Germline V lookup: CDR1 SNHLY, CDR2 FYNNEI. These data come from a study of CD8 T cells in ankylosing spondylitis. Study results and limitations: Reportedly, disease-linked clones are significantly enriched in ankylosing spondylitis patients' matched synovial fluid. Typical of ankylosing spondylitis blood, it appeared, was a TCR beta motif of under 10 highly homologous variants.

For TCR beta, libraries came from quantitative 5'-RACE with molecular barcodes. TCRdb re-analysed the 5' RACE reads in MiXCR, keeping a single row per CDR3 protein. The sample has over 600,000 distinct CDR3 sequences, 15% to 20% seen once; the top ten hold around 19%. The sequence derives from a male donor with ankylosing spondylitis. V and J are TRBV2 and TRBJ1-5; tentatively, D is TRBD1 (5 bases). The sample was blood, either unsorted or a sorted T cell fraction (not recorded which). In nucleotides, the CDR3 is TGTGCCAGCAGCCGAGATCCAGGGAACGGGCAGCCCCAGCATTTT. Residues: CASSRDPGNGQPQHF.